This T cell receptor (beta chain) is drawn from a study of breast tumors, draining lymph nodes, adjacent tissues. Axillary draining lymph nodes of breast cancer patients supplied the node samples. Concerning this clonotype: A much bigger clone sits one base away, suggesting this may be a read error.

The CDR3 contains 15 residues. CDR1 is SEHNR, CDR2 FQNEAQ, per germline (reference sequence). Each CDR3 protein gets one entry after TCRdb re-called the multiplex PCR reads with MiXCR. Altogether 290,000 or so distinct CDR3 sequences are present, over 30% being singletons, with the ten largest covering roughly 1.2%. The TCR sequence derives from a female donor with breast cancer. Some clones in this sample may be carry-over from other donors' samples. V usage is TRBV7-9 and J usage is TRBJ2-7; D is perhaps TRBD2 (6 bases). The sequenced material came from axillary lymph node tissue. CDR3 DNA sequence: TGTGCCAGCAGCCCGCGGGAACTAAGCTCCTACGAGCAGCACTTC. Protein sequence: CASSPRELSSYEQHF.